The 20 T cell receptor beta chains below come from one sample, sequenced in a study of CD8 T cells in ankylosing spondylitis. TCRdb re-called the 5' RACE reads with MiXCR, one entry per CDR3 protein. The sample records 300,000 to 400,000 distinct CDR3 sequences, 20% being singletons. Sequenced: blood, either unsorted or a sorted T cell fraction (not recorded which). The receptors were gathered from a male donor with ankylosing spondylitis or in good health (not recorded which).

V is TRBV5-6 and J is TRBJ2-5; D is uncertain. The CDR3 consists of 13 residues. V dropped 4 bases and J dropped 3 bases, with 10 bases sitting between them. Germline V lookup: CDR1 SGHDT, CDR2 YYEEEE. The CDR3 region is CASSAVMEETQYF. In DNA form, the CDR3 reads TGTGCCAGCAGCGCTGTGATGGAAGAGACCCAGTACTTC.

This clonotype was counted a few times. The chain employs TRBV4-1 and TRBJ2-2; 7 bases match TRBD2. The CDR3 runs to 14 residues. Germline V gene data show CDR1 as MGHRA and CDR2 as YSYEKL. V shed 2 bases and J 7 bases; nucleotides not matched to a gene: 4. The CDR3 region has the DNA TGCGCCAGCAGCCAATGGGAGGGCGGCGGGGAGCTGTTTTTT. This codes for CASSQWEGGGELFF.

The CDR3 loop reads CASSVVAQGAAYNEQFF. The CDR3, as DNA: TGTGCCAGCAGCGTAGTGGCCCAGGGGGCCGCCTACAATGAGCAGTTCTTC. The chain employs TRBV9 and TRBJ2-1; 8 bases line up with TRBD1. J was trimmed by 2 bases and V by 0 bases; bases with no gene match: 7. CDR1 is SGDLS and CDR2 is YYNGEE in the germline V gene. The CDR3 totals 17 residues.

The V call is TRBV29-1, the J call TRBJ2-3, with TRBD1 matching 7 bases. Germline V lookup: CDR1 SQVTM, CDR2 ANQGSEA. The CDR3 length is 15 residues. V shed 3 bases, J shed 4 bases, and the junction held 10 bases outside the gene matches. The CDR3 DNA is TGCAGCGTTGAGCAGGGGGTTGTTGATGCAGATACGCAGTATTTT. It encodes CSVEQGVVDADTQYF.

The rearrangement links TRBV6-5 to TRBJ2-1; 10 bases align to TRBD1. The V gene's germline CDR1 is MNHEY and CDR2 SVGAGI. There are 16 residues in the CDR3. The V gene end was trimmed by 3 bases and the J gene end by 4 bases; junction bases not matched to a gene: 6. CDR3 nucleotides: TGTGCCAGCAGTTATGGCGGGACAGGGGAATACAATGAGCAGTTCTTC. Its protein is CASSYGGTGEYNEQFF.

This clonotype was picked up many times. The rearrangement links TRBV4-2 to TRBJ2-6; D is unclear. V lost 0 bases and J 1 base, leaving 7 bases between the germline ends. The CDR3 extends over 16 amino acids. Looked up from germline, CDR1 is LGHNA and CDR2 is YNFKEQ. CDR3 nucleotide sequence: TGTGCCAGCAGCCAAGATTCGTCTTCTGGGGCCAACGTCCTGACTTTC. It specifies CASSQDSSSGANVLTF.

This clonotype was detected a few times. In DNA, the CDR3 is TGTGCCAGCAGTCGACTAGCGGGGGACACAGATACGCAGTATTTT. It codes for CASSRLAGDTDTQYF. This rearrangement joins TRBV12-3 or TRBV12-4 to TRBJ2-3; 12 bases are shared with TRBD2. V lost 5 bases to trimming and J lost 2 bases; unmatched junction nucleotides: 2. The CDR3 is made up of 15 amino acids.

This clonotype was seen a few times. J is TRBJ2-3 and V is TRBV12-3 or TRBV12-4; D gene uncertain. V lost 3 bases and J lost 6, with 10 bases in between. This CDR3 is 13 amino acids long. The CDR3 region is CASSFYLGDTQYF. As DNA, the CDR3 is TGTGCCAGCAGTTTCTATTTAGGGGATACGCAGTATTTT.

This clonotype has just one count. The gene calls are TRBV2 and TRBJ2-1, with 7 bases aligning to TRBD2. CDR1 and CDR2 from the germline V gene are SNHLY and FYNNEI. Trimming removed 10 bases from V and 2 bases from J; junction bases left unmatched: 11. The CDR3 loop spans 15 amino acids. CDR3 sequence: CANRGGGRAYNEQFF. The CDR3 DNA follows: TGTGCCAACCGAGGTGGAGGGAGGGCCTACAATGAGCAGTTCTTC.

This clonotype has a handful of counts. CDR3 loop: CASSFLWSGELFF. The CDR3 DNA sequence: TGTGCCAGCAGTTTCCTCTGGTCCGGGGAGCTGTTTTTT. The chain carries TRBV12-3 or TRBV12-4 and TRBJ2-2; unclear D gene. The ends were cut back, 3 bases at V and 6 bases at J, with 8 bases in the middle. The CDR3 runs to 13 residues.

V usage is TRBV13 and J usage is TRBJ2-3, with D perhaps matching TRBD2 (6 bases). This CDR3 has 15 residues. V dropped 5 bases and J dropped 0 bases, with 12 bases sitting between them. Germline values: CDR1 PRHDT, CDR2 FYEKMQ (reference sequence). CDR3 sequence reads: CASSGGTTSTDTQYF. DNA of the CDR3: TGTGCCAGCAGCGGAGGGACGACGAGCACAGATACGCAGTATTTT.

This sequence joins TRBV12-3 or TRBV12-4 and TRBJ2-3; 12 bases match TRBD2. CDR3 size: 17 residues. V lost 3 bases and J lost 5; bases outside the gene matches: 9. The CDR3 here is CASSFRLAGGLGDTQYF. The CDR3 DNA reads as TGTGCCAGCAGTTTTAGGCTAGCGGGGGGGCTCGGAGATACGCAGTATTTT.

The V gene is TRBV7-2, the J gene TRBJ1-6, with a weak D call TRBD1 (6 bases). This CDR3 is 15 amino acids long. Trimming left V 3 bases short and J 12 bases short, with 18 bases between. Germline loops: CDR1 SGHTA, CDR2 FQGNSA. CDR3 bases: TGTGCCAGCAGCTTCCGGACCCGGGGGCAGATACCCCTCCACTTT. It is translated as CASSFRTRGQIPLHF.

The chain recombines TRBV6-1 with TRBJ2-3, with D tentatively TRBD1 (5 bases). Per the germline V gene, CDR1 is MNHNS and CDR2 is SASEGT. With 7 bases removed from V and 1 base from J, the gap between germline ends came to 18 bases. The CDR3 has 16 residues. The CDR3 here is CASMWVKGVGTDTQYF. In DNA form, the CDR3 reads TGTGCCAGCATGTGGGTGAAAGGGGTCGGCACAGATACGCAGTATTTT.

V usage is TRBV5-1 and J usage is TRBJ1-1; TRBD1 is a possible D gene (6 bases). Germline CDR1 reads SGHRS; CDR2 reads YFSETQ. This CDR3 has 13 residues. V lost 2 bases, J lost 6 bases, and 11 bases lay in between. CDR3 sequence reads: CASSLGGGAEAFF. CDR3 sequence (DNA): TGCGCCAGCAGCTTAGGGGGGGGTGCTGAAGCTTTCTTT.

This clonotype was detected only a few times. This rearrangement joins TRBV4-1 to TRBJ1-4; no clear D gene. The CDR3 totals 16 residues. The ends were cut back, 3 bases at V and 3 bases at J, with 14 bases in the middle. Germline V CDR1 and CDR2: MGHRA, YSYEKL. CDR3 nucleotide sequence: TGCGCCAGCAGCCACCCCCGGACTGACTCTAATGAAAAACTGTTTTTT. It yields the protein CASSHPRTDSNEKLFF.

The chain recombines TRBV20-1 with TRBJ2-5; TRBD1 agrees at 10 bases. V shed 5 bases and J 2 bases; nucleotides not matched to a gene: 11. Germline CDR1 and CDR2: DFQATT and SNEGSKA (reference sequence). There are 16 residues in the CDR3. The CDR3, as DNA: TGCAGTGCTCCCCGGGACAGGGGTAGGGGGCAAGAGACCCAGTACTTC. It is translated as CSAPRDRGRGQETQYF.

This clonotype was counted between two and nine times. In DNA, the CDR3 is TGTGCCACCTGGGACAACGCCGTCTATGGCTACACCTTC. Translating gives CATWDNAVYGYTF. V gene TRBV25-1 combines with J gene TRBJ1-2; a possible D gene is TRBD1 (6 bases). The germline V gene encodes CDR1 MGHDK and CDR2 SYGVNS. The V end lost 10 bases, the J end lost 4 bases, and 16 bases lay between the germline ends. The CDR3 sequence is 13 residues long.

This clonotype turned up a few times. This chain connects TRBV27 to TRBJ2-2; D perhaps matches TRBD2 (6 bases). Germline assignment: CDR1 MNHEY and CDR2 SMNVEV (reference sequence). Deletions cut 8 bases from V and 5 bases from J, with 15 bases between. This CDR3 comprises 14 residues. CDR3 coding DNA: TGTGCCAGCGGCTCTGGGGAGGAGACCGGGGAGCTGTTTTTT. As protein: CASGSGEETGELFF.

This clonotype was detected many times. The chain carries TRBV4-2 and TRBJ2-7; 9 bases match TRBD2. V was pared by 2 bases and J by 3 bases, with 5 bases of the junction left unmatched. The germline V gene has CDR1 LGHNA and CDR2 YNFKEQ. The CDR3 runs to 15 residues. Here the CDR3 DNA reads TGTGCCAGCAGCCAAAATAGCGGGGGCTACTACGAGCAGTACTTC. This gives the protein CASSQNSGGYYEQYF.